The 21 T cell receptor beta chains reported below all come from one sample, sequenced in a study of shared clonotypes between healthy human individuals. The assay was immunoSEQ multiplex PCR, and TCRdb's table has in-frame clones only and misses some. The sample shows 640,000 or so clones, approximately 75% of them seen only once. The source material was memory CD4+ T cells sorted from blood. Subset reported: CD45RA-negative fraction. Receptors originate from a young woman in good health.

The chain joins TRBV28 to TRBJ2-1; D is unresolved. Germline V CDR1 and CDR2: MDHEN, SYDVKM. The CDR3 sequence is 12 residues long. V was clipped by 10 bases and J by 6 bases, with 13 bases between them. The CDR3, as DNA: TGTGCCACCACCGAACAGCGCAATGAGCAGTTCTTC. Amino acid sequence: CATTEQRNEQFF.

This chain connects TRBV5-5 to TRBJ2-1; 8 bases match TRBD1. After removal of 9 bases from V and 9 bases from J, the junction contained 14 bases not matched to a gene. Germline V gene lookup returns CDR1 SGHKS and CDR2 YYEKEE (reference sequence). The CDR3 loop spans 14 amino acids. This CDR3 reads CATLSRTGMGEQFF. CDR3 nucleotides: TGTGCCACCCTATCTAGGACAGGGATGGGTGAGCAGTTCTTC.

The CDR3 DNA sequence: TGTGCCAGCAGCGTAGATCCTAGCGGGATCTGGAGCACAGATACGCAGTATTTT. Translation: CASSVDPSGIWSTDTQYF. The chain is built from TRBV9 and TRBJ2-3; 9 nucleotides agree with TRBD2. The germline V gene encodes CDR1 SGDLS and CDR2 YYNGEE. V was clipped by 0 bases and J by 0 bases; unmatched bases: 8. The CDR3 length is 18 residues.

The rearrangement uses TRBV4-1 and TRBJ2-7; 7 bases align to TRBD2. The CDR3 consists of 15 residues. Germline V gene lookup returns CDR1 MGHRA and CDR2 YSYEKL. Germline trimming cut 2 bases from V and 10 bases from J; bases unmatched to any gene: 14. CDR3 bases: TGCGCCAGCAGCCAACCGGCGAGCGGGAACCCACAACAGTACTTC. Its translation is CASSQPASGNPQQYF.

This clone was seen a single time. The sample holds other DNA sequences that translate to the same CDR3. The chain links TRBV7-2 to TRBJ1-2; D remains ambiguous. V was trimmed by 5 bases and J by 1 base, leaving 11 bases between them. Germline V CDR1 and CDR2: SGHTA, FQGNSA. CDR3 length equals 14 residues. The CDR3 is CASSPQRDNYGYTF. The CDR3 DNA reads TGTGCCAGCAGCCCCCAGCGGGATAACTATGGCTACACCTTC.

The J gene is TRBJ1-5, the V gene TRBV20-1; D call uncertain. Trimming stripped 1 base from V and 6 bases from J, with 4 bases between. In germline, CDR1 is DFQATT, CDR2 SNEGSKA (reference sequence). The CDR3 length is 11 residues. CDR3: CSARGVQPQHF. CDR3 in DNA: TGCAGTGCTAGAGGGGTTCAGCCCCAGCATTTT.

The DNA of the CDR3 is TGTGCCAGCAGTGAATCTGGCGTAGGCTCCTACAATGAGCAGTTCTTC. Protein product: CASSESGVGSYNEQFF. The rearrangement links TRBV25-1 to TRBJ2-1; D uncertain. Germline V gene data show CDR1 as MGHDK and CDR2 as SYGVNS. V was cut by 1 base and J by 0 bases, with 10 bases left in between. CDR3 size: 16 residues.

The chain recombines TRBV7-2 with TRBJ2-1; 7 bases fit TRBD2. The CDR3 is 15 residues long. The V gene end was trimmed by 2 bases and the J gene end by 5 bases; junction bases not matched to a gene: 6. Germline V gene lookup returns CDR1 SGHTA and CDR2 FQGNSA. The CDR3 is CASSLFWDYNNEQFF. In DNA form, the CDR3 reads TGTGCCAGCAGCTTATTTTGGGACTATAACAATGAGCAGTTCTTC.

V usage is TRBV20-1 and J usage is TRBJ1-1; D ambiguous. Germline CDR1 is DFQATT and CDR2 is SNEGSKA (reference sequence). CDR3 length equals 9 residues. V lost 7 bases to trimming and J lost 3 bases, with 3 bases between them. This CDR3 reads CSVDTEAFF. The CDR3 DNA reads TGCAGTGTTGACACTGAAGCTTTCTTT.

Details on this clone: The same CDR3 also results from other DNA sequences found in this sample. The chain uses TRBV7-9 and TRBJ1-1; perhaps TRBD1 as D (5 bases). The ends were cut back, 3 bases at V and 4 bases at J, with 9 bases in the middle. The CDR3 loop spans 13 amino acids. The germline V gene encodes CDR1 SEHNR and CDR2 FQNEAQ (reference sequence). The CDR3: CASSLSGGTEAFF. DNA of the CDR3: TGTGCCAGCAGCTTGAGCGGGGGCACTGAAGCTTTCTTT.

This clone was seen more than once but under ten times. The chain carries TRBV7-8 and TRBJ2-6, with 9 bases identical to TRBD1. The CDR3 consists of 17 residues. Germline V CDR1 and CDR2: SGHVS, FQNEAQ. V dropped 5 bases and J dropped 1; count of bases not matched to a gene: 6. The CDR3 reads CASSLSGTGSGANVLTF. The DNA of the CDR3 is TGTGCCAGCAGCCTTTCCGGGACAGGGTCTGGGGCCAACGTCCTGACTTTC.

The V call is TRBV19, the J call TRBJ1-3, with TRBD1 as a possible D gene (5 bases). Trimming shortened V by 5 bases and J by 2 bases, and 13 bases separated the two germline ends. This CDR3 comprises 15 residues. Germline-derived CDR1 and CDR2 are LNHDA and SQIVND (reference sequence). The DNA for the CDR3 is TGTGCCAGTAGTCCCCACTCGGGGCCTGGAAACACCATATATTTT. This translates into CASSPHSGPGNTIYF. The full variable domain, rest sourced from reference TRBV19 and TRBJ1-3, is DGGITQSPKYLFRKEGQNVTLSCEQNLNHDAMYWYRQDPGQGLRLIYYSQIVNDFQKGDIAEGYSVSREKKESFPLTVTSAQKNPTAFYLCASSPHSGPGNTIYFGEGSWLTVV.

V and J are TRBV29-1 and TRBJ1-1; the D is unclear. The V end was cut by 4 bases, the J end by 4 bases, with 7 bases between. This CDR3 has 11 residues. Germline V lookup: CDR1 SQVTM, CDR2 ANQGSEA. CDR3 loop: CSVVAITEAFF. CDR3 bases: TGCAGCGTTGTGGCGATCACTGAAGCTTTCTTT.

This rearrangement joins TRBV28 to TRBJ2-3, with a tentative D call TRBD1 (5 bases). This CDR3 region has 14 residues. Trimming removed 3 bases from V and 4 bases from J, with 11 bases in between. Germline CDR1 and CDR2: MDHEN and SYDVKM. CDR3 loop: CASSLSQDPDTQYF. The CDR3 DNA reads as TGTGCCAGCAGTTTGTCACAGGATCCAGATACGCAGTATTTT.

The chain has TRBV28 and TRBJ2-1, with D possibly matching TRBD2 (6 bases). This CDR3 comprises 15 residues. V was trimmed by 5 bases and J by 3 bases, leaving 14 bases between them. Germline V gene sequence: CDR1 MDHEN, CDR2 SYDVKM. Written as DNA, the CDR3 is TGTGCCAGCAGTACCCCGGGAGCTGACTACAATGAGCAGTTCTTC. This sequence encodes CASSTPGADYNEQFF.

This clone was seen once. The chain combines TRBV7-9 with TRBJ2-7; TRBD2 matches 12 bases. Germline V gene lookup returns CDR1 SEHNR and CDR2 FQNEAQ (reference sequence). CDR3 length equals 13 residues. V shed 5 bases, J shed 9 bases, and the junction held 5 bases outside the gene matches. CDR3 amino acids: CASSALTSGGQYF. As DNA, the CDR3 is TGTGCCAGCAGCGCCCTGACTAGCGGGGGGCAGTACTTC.

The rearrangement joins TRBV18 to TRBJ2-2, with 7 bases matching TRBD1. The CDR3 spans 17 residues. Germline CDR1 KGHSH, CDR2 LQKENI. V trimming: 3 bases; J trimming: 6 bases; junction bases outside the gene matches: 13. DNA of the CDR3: TGTGCCAGCTCACCTCCCGCGGACAGGCCCGGCTCCGGGGAGCTGTTTTTT. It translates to CASSPPADRPGSGELFF. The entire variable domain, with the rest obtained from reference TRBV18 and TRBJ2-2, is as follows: NAGVMQNPRHLVRRRGQEARLRCSPMKGHSHVYWYRQLPEEGLKFMVYLQKENIIDESGMPKERFSAEFPKEGPSILRIQQVVRGDSAAYFCASSPPADRPGSGELFFGEGSRLTVL.

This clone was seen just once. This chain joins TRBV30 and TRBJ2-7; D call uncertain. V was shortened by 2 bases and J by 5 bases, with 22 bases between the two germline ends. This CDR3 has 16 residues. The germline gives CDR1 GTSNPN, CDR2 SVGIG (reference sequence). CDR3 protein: CAWSPVVGSKRDEQYF. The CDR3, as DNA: TGTGCCTGGAGTCCCGTGGTGGGGTCAAAACGGGACGAGCAGTACTTC.

As DNA, the CDR3 is TGCGCCAGCAGCCCGCCAACGGCGGGGGCGAGCCTCCAAGAGACCCAGTACTTC. Its protein product is CASSPPTAGASLQETQYF. The chain carries TRBV5-1 and TRBJ2-5, with D possibly being TRBD2 (7 bases). V gave up 4 bases and J gave up 1 base, with 23 bases separating them. Per germline, CDR1 SGHRS and CDR2 YFSETQ. The length of the CDR3 is 18 residues.

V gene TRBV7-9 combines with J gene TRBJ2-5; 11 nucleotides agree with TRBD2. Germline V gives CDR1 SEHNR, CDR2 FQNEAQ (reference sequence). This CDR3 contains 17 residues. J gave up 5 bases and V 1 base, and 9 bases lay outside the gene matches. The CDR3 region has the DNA TGTGCCAGCAGCTTAGGACTAGCGGGGCCGCCAAAGGAGACCCAGTACTTC. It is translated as CASSLGLAGPPKETQYF.

CDR3 nucleotides: TGTGCCAGCAACGGACAGGGATTTCAGCCCCAGCATTTT. Amino acids: CASNGQGFQPQHF. The chain recombines TRBV2 with TRBJ1-5, with 8 positions matching TRBD1. CDR3 length: 13 amino acids. The ends lost 7 bases at V and 6 bases at J; junction bases unmatched: 5. From germline, CDR1 is SNHLY and CDR2 FYNNEI.